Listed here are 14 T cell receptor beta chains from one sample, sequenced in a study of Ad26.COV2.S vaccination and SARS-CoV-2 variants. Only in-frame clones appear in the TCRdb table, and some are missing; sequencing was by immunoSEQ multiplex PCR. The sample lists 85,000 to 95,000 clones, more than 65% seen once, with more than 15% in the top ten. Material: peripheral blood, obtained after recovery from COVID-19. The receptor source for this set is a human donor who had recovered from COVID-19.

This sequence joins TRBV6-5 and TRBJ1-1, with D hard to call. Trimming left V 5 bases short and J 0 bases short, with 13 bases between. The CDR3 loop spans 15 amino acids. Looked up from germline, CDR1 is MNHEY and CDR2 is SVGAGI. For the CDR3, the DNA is TGTGCCAGCAGTCTCGGACGGGAAATGAACACTGAAGCTTTCTTT. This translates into CASSLGREMNTEAFF.

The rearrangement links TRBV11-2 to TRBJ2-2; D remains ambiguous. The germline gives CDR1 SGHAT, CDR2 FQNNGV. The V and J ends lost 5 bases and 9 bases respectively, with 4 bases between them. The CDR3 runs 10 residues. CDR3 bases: TGTGCCAGCAGCGGAAGGGAGCTGTTTTTT. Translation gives CASSGRELFF.

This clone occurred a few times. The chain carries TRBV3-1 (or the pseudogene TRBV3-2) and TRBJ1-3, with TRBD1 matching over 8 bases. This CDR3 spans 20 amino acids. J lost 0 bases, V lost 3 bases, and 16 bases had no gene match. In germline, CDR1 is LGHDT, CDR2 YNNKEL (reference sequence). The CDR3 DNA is TGTGCCAGCAGCCAGGGCCCCTTAACTAACAGGGGGTTCTCTGGAAACACCATATATTTT. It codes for CASSQGPLTNRGFSGNTIYF.

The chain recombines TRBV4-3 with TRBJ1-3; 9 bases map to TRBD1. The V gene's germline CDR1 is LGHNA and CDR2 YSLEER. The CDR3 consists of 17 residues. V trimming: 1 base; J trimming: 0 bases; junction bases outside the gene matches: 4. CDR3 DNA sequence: TGCGCCAGCAGCCAAGTCCAACAGGGGGCCTCTGGAAACACCATATATTTT. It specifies CASSQVQQGASGNTIYF.

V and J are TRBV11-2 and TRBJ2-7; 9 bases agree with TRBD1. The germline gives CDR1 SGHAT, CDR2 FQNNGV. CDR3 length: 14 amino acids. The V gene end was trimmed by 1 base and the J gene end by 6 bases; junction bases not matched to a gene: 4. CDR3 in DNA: TGTGCCAGCAGCTTAGCCGGGACAGGGATCGAGCAGTACTTC. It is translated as CASSLAGTGIEQYF.

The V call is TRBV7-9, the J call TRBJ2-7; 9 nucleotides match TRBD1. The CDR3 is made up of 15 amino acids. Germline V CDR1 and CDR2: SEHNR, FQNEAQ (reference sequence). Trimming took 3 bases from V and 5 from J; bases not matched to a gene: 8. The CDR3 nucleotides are TGTGCCAGCAGCTTTTCCACCGGGACAGGGAACGAGCAGTACTTC. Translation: CASSFSTGTGNEQYF.

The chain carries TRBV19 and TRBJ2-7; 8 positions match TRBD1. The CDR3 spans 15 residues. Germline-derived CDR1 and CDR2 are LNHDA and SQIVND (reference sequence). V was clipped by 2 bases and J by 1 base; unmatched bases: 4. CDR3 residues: CASSINRQGSYEQYF. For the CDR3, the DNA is TGTGCCAGTAGTATAAACCGACAGGGGTCCTACGAGCAGTACTTC. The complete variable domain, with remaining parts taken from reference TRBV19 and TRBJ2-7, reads DGGITQSPKYLFRKEGQNVTLSCEQNLNHDAMYWYRQDPGQGLRLIYYSQIVNDFQKGDIAEGYSVSREKKESFPLTVTSAQKNPTAFYLCASSINRQGSYEQYFGPGTRLTVT.

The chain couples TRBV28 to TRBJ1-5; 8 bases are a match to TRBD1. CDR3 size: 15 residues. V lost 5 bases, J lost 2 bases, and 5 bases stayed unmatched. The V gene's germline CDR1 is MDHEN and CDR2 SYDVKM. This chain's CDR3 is CASSDMDRGNQPQHF. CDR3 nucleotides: TGTGCCAGCAGTGACATGGACAGGGGCAATCAGCCCCAGCATTTT.

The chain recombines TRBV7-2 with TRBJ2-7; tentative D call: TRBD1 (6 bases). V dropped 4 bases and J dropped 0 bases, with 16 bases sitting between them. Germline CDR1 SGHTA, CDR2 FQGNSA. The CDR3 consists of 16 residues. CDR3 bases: TGTGCCAGCAGCTCGGGACATAAATATTCCTCCTACGAGCAGTACTTC. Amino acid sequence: CASSSGHKYSSYEQYF.

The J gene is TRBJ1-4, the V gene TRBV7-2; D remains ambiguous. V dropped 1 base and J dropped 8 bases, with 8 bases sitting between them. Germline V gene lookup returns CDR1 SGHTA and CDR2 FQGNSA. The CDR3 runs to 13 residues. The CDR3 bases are TGTGCCAGCAGCTTAGTCCTTGGCGAAAAACTGTTTTTT. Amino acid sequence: CASSLVLGEKLFF.

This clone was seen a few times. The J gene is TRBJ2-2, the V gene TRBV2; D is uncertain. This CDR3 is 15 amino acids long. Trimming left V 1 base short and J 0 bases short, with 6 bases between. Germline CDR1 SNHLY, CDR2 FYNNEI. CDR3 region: CASSEEGSNTGELFF. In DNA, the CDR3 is TGTGCCAGCAGTGAAGAAGGCTCGAACACCGGGGAGCTGTTTTTT. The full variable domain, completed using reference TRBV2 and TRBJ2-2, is EPEVTQTPSHQVTQMGQEVILRCVPISNHLYFYWYRQILGQKVEFLVSFYNNEISEKSEIFDDQFSVERPDGSNFTLKIRSTKLEDSAMYFCASSEEGSNTGELFFGEGSRLTVL.

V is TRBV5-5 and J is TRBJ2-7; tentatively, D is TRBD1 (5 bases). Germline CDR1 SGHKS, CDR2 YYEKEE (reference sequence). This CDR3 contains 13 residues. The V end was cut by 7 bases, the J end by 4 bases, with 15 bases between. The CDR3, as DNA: TGTGCCAGCGCCCCGGCAGGGTCGTACGAGCAGTACTTC. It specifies CASAPAGSYEQYF.

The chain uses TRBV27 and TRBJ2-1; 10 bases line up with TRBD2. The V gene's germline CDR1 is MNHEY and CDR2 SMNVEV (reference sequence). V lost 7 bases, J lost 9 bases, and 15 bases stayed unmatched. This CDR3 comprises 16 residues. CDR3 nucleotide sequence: TGTGCCAGCAACGCCCTAGCGGGAGCCTTAAAAGGTGAGCAGTTCTTC. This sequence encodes CASNALAGALKGEQFF.

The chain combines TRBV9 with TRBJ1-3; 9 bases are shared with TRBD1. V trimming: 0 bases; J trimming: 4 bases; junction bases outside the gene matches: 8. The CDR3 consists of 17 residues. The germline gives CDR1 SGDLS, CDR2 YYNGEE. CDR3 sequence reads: CASSVDLGQGSGNTIYF. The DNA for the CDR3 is TGTGCCAGCAGCGTAGACCTGGGACAGGGTTCAGGAAACACCATATATTTT.